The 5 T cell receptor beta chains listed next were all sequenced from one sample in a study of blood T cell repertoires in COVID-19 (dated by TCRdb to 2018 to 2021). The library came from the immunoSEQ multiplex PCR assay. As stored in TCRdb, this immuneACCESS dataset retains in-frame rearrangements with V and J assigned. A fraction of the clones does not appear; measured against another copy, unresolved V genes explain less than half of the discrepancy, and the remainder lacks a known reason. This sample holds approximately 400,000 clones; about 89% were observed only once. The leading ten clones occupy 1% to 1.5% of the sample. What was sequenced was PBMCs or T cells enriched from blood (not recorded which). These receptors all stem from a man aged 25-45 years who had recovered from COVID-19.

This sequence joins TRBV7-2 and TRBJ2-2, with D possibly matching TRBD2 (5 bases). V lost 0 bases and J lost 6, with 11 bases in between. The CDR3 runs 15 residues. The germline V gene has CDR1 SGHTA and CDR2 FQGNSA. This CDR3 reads CASSLAGFGAGELFF. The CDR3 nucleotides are TGTGCCAGCAGCTTAGCGGGCTTCGGGGCCGGGGAGCTGTTTTTT.

CDR3 bases: TGTGCCTGGAGTCCCGACCCGAGGGACACTGAAGCTTTCTTT. Translating gives CAWSPDPRDTEAFF. V and J are TRBV30 and TRBJ1-1; D is uncertain. The germline gives CDR1 GTSNPN, CDR2 SVGIG (reference sequence). Trimming removed 2 bases from V and 3 bases from J, with 13 bases in between. This CDR3 is built from 14 residues.

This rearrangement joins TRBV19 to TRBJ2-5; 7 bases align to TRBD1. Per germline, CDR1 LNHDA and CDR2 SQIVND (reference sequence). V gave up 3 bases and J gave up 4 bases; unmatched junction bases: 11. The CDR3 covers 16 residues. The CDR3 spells CASSMLQGTGGETQYF. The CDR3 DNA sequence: TGTGCCAGTAGTATGTTACAGGGGACCGGTGGAGAGACCCAGTACTTC.

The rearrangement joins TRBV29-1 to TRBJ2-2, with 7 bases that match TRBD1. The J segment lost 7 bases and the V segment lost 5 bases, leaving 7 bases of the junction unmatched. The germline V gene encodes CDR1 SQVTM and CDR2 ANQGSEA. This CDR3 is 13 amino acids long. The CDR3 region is CSVSDRFYGELFF. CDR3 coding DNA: TGCAGCGTTTCGGACAGGTTCTACGGGGAGCTGTTTTTT.

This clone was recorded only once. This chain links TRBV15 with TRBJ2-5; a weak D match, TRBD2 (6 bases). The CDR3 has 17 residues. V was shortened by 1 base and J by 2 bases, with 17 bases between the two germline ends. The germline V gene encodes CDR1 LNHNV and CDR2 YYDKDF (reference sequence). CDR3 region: CATSRGVVRRGQETQYF. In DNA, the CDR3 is TGTGCCACCAGCAGAGGTGTTGTCAGGCGGGGACAAGAGACCCAGTACTTC.